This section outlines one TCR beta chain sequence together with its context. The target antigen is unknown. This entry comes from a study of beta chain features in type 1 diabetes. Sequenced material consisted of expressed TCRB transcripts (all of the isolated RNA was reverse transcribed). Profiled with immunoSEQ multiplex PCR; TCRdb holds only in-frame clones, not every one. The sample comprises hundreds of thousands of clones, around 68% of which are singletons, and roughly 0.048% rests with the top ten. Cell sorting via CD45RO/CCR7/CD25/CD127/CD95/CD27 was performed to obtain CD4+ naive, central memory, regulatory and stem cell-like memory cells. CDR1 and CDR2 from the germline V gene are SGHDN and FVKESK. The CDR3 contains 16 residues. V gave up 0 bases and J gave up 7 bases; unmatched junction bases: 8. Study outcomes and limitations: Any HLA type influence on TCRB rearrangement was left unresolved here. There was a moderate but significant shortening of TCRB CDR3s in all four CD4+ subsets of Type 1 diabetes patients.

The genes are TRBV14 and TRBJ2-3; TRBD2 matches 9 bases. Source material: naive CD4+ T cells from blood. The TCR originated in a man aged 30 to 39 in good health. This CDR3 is CASSQDRAGGKNTQYF. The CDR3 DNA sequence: TGTGCCAGCAGCCAAGATCGGGCGGGAGGGAAGAATACGCAGTATTTT.